The next 10 T cell receptor beta chains were all read from a single sample in a study of blood T cell repertoires in COVID-19. Generated by immunoSEQ multiplex PCR, the TCRdb table keeps only in-frame clones and is missing some. The sample lists 200,000 to 300,000 clones; roughly 86% were seen once. The sample comprised peripheral blood. The source is a man aged 45 to 65 with acute or convalescent COVID-19.

This sequence joins TRBV18 and TRBJ1-1; 9 nucleotides agree with TRBD1. This CDR3 contains 12 residues. V gave up 6 bases and J gave up 10 bases; unmatched junction bases: 6. CDR1 is KGHSH and CDR2 is LQKENI in the germline V gene. The CDR3 region has the DNA TGTGCCAGCTCGCGCGACAGGGGGGGAGCTTTCTTT. It codes for CASSRDRGGAFF.

The rearrangement joins TRBV7-8 to TRBJ1-4; 7 bases match TRBD1. V lost 2 bases and J lost 6; bases outside the gene matches: 6. Germline V gene lookup returns CDR1 SGHVS and CDR2 FQNEAQ. CDR3 length equals 15 residues. The CDR3 DNA reads as TGTGCCAGCAGCTTATATCCCGGGACAGATGAAAAACTGTTTTTT. Translation: CASSLYPGTDEKLFF. Looking up the rest from reference TRBV7-8 and TRBJ1-4 gives the full variable domain: GAGVSQSPRYKVAKRGQDVALRCDPISGHVSLFWYQQALGQGPEFLTYFQNEAQLDKSGLPSDRFFAERPEGSVSTLKIQRTQQEDSAVYLCASSLYPGTDEKLFFGSGTQLSVL.

The chain recombines TRBV18 with TRBJ2-2; a possible D gene is TRBD1 (5 bases). Germline CDR1 is KGHSH and CDR2 is LQKENI. Trimming removed 0 bases from V and 6 bases from J, with 11 bases in between. The CDR3 covers 15 residues. CDR3 amino acids: CASSPPQGLPGELFF. In DNA, the CDR3 is TGTGCCAGCTCACCACCCCAGGGTTTGCCCGGGGAGCTGTTTTTT.

The V gene is TRBV4-1, the J gene TRBJ2-5; D may be TRBD1 (5 bases). The CDR3 length is 14 residues. The V and J ends lost 1 base and 1 base respectively, with 7 bases between them. Germline loops: CDR1 MGHRA, CDR2 YSYEKL. CDR3 protein: CASSQGQLQETQYF. Written as DNA, the CDR3 is TGCGCCAGCAGCCAAGGACAGCTCCAAGAGACCCAGTACTTC.

In this sample, this clone turned up a few times. V and J are TRBV5-1 and TRBJ1-1; 8 bases fit TRBD1. V was clipped by 0 bases and J by 3 bases; unmatched bases: 1. In germline, CDR1 is SGHRS, CDR2 YFSETQ. This CDR3 contains 14 residues. This CDR3 is CASSLGQGYTEAFF. DNA for the CDR3: TGCGCCAGCAGCTTGGGACAGGGGTACACTGAAGCTTTCTTT.

The rearrangement uses TRBV5-6 and TRBJ2-1; 7 bases agree with TRBD2. CDR1 and CDR2 from the germline V gene are SGHDT and YYEEEE. The CDR3 has 13 amino acids. V was pared by 1 base and J by 9 bases, with 4 bases of the junction left unmatched. Written as DNA, the CDR3 is TGTGCCAGCAGCTTGAGCGGGGCCACTGAGCAGTTCTTC. It translates to CASSLSGATEQFF.

The chain is built from TRBV5-6 and TRBJ2-1, with 9 positions matching TRBD1. The length of the CDR3 is 15 residues. Germline CDR1 reads SGHDT; CDR2 reads YYEEEE. Trimming cost V 4 bases and J 7 bases; bases outside gene matches: 9. The CDR3 DNA reads TGTGCCAGCAGCACGGCCGGGACAGGGAGGAATGAGCAGTTCTTC. Its protein is CASSTAGTGRNEQFF.

This chain connects TRBV5-4 to TRBJ2-3; 7 nucleotides match TRBD1. This CDR3 is 14 amino acids long. The germline CDR1 and CDR2 sequences are SGHNT and YYREEE (reference sequence). V lost 3 bases to trimming and J lost 3 bases; unmatched junction nucleotides: 4. CDR3 protein: CASSSGTATDTQYF. The CDR3 DNA sequence: TGTGCCAGCAGCTCCGGGACAGCAACAGATACGCAGTATTTT.

The chain uses TRBV3-1 (or the pseudogene TRBV3-2) and TRBJ1-1; tentative D call: TRBD1 (5 bases). Germline CDR1 LGHDT, CDR2 YNNKEL (reference sequence). CDR3 length: 14 amino acids. V shed 1 base and J shed 4 bases, with 10 bases lying between them. CDR3 amino acids: CASSQGRVGTEAFF. CDR3 nucleotide sequence: TGTGCCAGCAGCCAAGGCAGGGTGGGCACTGAAGCTTTCTTT.

V and J are TRBV11-2 and TRBJ1-5; D may be TRBD1 (5 bases). Germline V gene data show CDR1 as SGHAT and CDR2 as FQNNGV. Trimming cost V 5 bases and J 0 bases, with 11 bases left between them. This CDR3 contains 15 residues. The CDR3 DNA is TGTGCCAGCAGCCCTGACAGCAATAGCAATCAGCCCCAGCATTTT. This gives the protein CASSPDSNSNQPQHF. The entire variable domain, with the rest obtained from reference TRBV11-2 and TRBJ1-5, is as follows: EAGVAQSPRYKIIEKRQSVAFWCNPISGHATLYWYQQILGQGPKLLIQFQNNGVVDDSQLPKDRFSAERLKGVDSTLKIQPAKLEDSAVYLCASSPDSNSNQPQHFGDGTRLSIL.